Shown below are 30 T cell receptor beta chains from a single sample sequenced in a study of blood T cell repertoires in COVID-19. TCRdb keeps only in-frame clones here, not all; method: immunoSEQ multiplex PCR. This table holds hundreds of thousands of clones, over 80% found once. The sequencing sample was made of PBMCs or T cells enriched from blood (not recorded which). These receptors came from a man under 40 who had recovered from COVID-19.

The gene calls are TRBV19 and TRBJ2-3; possible D gene TRBD2, 6 bases. The CDR3 totals 16 residues. V lost 4 bases to trimming and J lost 1 base, with 15 bases between them. Germline CDR1 is LNHDA and CDR2 is SQIVND (reference sequence). As DNA, the CDR3 is TGTGCCAGTAGTAGCTTAGGGGCTAGCGGCACAGATACGCAGTATTTT. It translates to CASSSLGASGTDTQYF.

The CDR3 protein is CAWSYMNTEAFF. In DNA, the CDR3 is TGTGCCTGGAGTTATATGAACACTGAAGCTTTCTTT. This chain connects TRBV30 to TRBJ1-1; D ambiguous. V gave up 2 bases and J gave up 0 bases, with 4 bases separating them. The length of the CDR3 is 12 residues. From germline, CDR1 is GTSNPN and CDR2 SVGIG (reference sequence).

The gene calls are TRBV5-4 and TRBJ2-7; 7 bases line up with TRBD2. Per the germline V gene, CDR1 is SGHNT and CDR2 is YYREEE (reference sequence). The CDR3 loop spans 16 amino acids. The V segment lost 4 bases and the J segment 4 bases; nucleotides outside the gene matches: 14. The chain's CDR3 is CASSRYSAGWGYEQYF. CDR3 coding DNA: TGTGCCAGCAGCAGATACTCAGCGGGGTGGGGATACGAGCAGTACTTC.

The rearrangement links TRBV11-2 to TRBJ2-1; 11 nucleotides match TRBD2. With V trimmed by 4 bases and J by 9 bases, 11 bases remained unmatched. This CDR3 contains 16 residues. Germline-derived CDR1 and CDR2 are SGHAT and FQNNGV. CDR3 loop: CASSSIAGGGNGEQFF. CDR3 bases: TGTGCCAGCAGCTCTATAGCGGGAGGGGGTAACGGTGAGCAGTTCTTC.

The V call is TRBV6-2 or TRBV6-3, the J call TRBJ1-2; D gene ambiguous. The CDR3 totals 13 residues. Between the trimmed V and J ends, which lost 2 bases and 8 bases, there was a span of 12 bases. CDR1 is MNHEY, CDR2 SVGEGT, per germline. The CDR3 DNA is TGTGCCAGCAGTTACCCGGCGGTTACGGGCTACACCTTC. It is translated as CASSYPAVTGYTF.

The chain couples TRBV29-1 to TRBJ1-1; 9 bases are shared with TRBD1. Germline assignment: CDR1 SQVTM and CDR2 ANQGSEA. J was trimmed by 10 bases and V by 4 bases; bases with no gene match: 10. This CDR3 spans 13 amino acids. The DNA for the CDR3 is TGCAGCGTTGGTTTCGGGACAGGGCTCCGAGCTTTCTTT. Encoded protein: CSVGFGTGLRAFF.

This rearrangement joins TRBV10-3 to TRBJ2-3; no clear D. Germline V CDR1 and CDR2: ENHRY, SYGVKD. The ends were cut back, 3 bases at V and 0 bases at J, with 10 bases in the middle. CDR3 length: 15 residues. CDR3 protein: CAISDPLGSTDTQYF. DNA of the CDR3: TGTGCCATCAGTGATCCCCTAGGAAGCACAGATACGCAGTATTTT.

The chain couples TRBV28 to TRBJ1-4; D is ambiguous. V lost 3 bases to trimming and J lost 3 bases, with 8 bases between them. Germline loops: CDR1 MDHEN, CDR2 SYDVKM. The CDR3 consists of 14 residues. The CDR3 region has the DNA TGTGCCAGCAGTTTTCGGTACGCTAATGAAAAACTGTTTTTT. Protein: CASSFRYANEKLFF.

This sequence joins TRBV7-9 and TRBJ2-5, with TRBD1 as a possible D gene (7 bases). The V and J ends lost 6 bases and 4 bases respectively, with 18 bases between them. CDR3 size: 15 residues. The germline CDR1 and CDR2 sequences are SEHNR and FQNEAQ (reference sequence). The CDR3 loop reads CASSPTTGRGETQYF. DNA of the CDR3: TGTGCCAGCAGTCCGACGACAGGGCGGGGAGAGACCCAGTACTTC.

V is TRBV30 and J is TRBJ2-7; D remains ambiguous. Germline CDR1 GTSNPN, CDR2 SVGIG (reference sequence). The V end was cut by 3 bases, the J end by 6 bases, with 24 bases between. The CDR3 is 16 amino acids. The chain's CDR3 is CAWSPPTPSSWLEQYF. The CDR3 DNA sequence: TGTGCCTGGAGCCCCCCAACCCCTTCCTCCTGGCTCGAGCAGTACTTC.

The V and J genes are TRBV28 and TRBJ1-2, with 9 bases fitting TRBD1. With V trimmed by 4 bases and J by 7 bases, 13 bases remained unmatched. Germline assignment: CDR1 MDHEN and CDR2 SYDVKM. The CDR3 covers 16 residues. CDR3 in amino acids: CASSYRGRVSYRGYTF. In DNA, the CDR3 is TGTGCCAGCAGTTACAGGGGGCGCGTTAGCTATCGTGGCTACACCTTC.

The chain couples TRBV7-2 to TRBJ2-7, with D maybe TRBD1 (6 bases). Deletions cut 5 bases from V and 6 bases from J, with 14 bases between. This CDR3 is built from 13 residues. Germline-derived CDR1 and CDR2 are SGHTA and FQGNSA. The CDR3 DNA sequence: TGTGCCAGCAGCCCCAAGACAGGAGTCGAGCAGTACTTC. Its protein is CASSPKTGVEQYF.

This sequence joins TRBV3-1 (or the pseudogene TRBV3-2) and TRBJ2-4; D call uncertain. Germline loops: CDR1 LGHDT, CDR2 YNNKEL (reference sequence). There are 13 residues in the CDR3. The V end was cut by 4 bases, the J end by 0 bases, with 4 bases between. The CDR3 here is CASSLLAKNIQYF. CDR3 DNA sequence: TGTGCCAGCAGCCTACTAGCCAAAAACATTCAGTACTTC.

V gene TRBV5-8 combines with J gene TRBJ2-4; TRBD1 matches at 7 bases. There are 15 residues in the CDR3. The germline V gene has CDR1 SGHTS and CDR2 YDEGEE. The ends lost 2 bases at V and 4 bases at J; junction bases unmatched: 6. The CDR3 loop is CASSLSGQRKNIQYF. As DNA, the CDR3 is TGTGCCAGCAGCTTATCGGGACAGAGGAAAAACATTCAGTACTTC.

This clone was detected once. The chain has TRBV18 and TRBJ2-7, with TRBD1 matching over 7 bases. CDR1 is KGHSH and CDR2 is LQKENI in the germline V gene. V trimming: 3 bases; J trimming: 3 bases; junction bases outside the gene matches: 5. This CDR3 contains 14 residues. CDR3 in amino acids: CASSPTGFGYEQYF. The CDR3 DNA reads TGTGCCAGCTCACCGACAGGGTTCGGCTACGAGCAGTACTTC.

The chain combines TRBV5-8 with TRBJ1-2; TRBD1 agrees at 7 bases. Looked up from germline, CDR1 is SGHTS and CDR2 is YDEGEE. The V gene end was trimmed by 2 bases and the J gene end by 4 bases; junction bases not matched to a gene: 14. The CDR3 runs to 17 residues. This chain's CDR3 is CASSLWAGQSLSYGYTF. CDR3 bases: TGTGCCAGCAGCTTATGGGCGGGACAGAGCCTTTCCTATGGCTACACCTTC. The complete variable domain, with remaining parts taken from reference TRBV5-8 and TRBJ1-2, reads EAGVTQSPTHLIKTRGQQATLRCSPISGHTSVYWYQQALGLGLQFLLWYDEGEERNRGNFPPRFSGRQFPNYSSELNVNALELEDSALYLCASSLWAGQSLSYGYTFGSGTRLTVV.

The gene calls are TRBV19 and TRBJ2-7, with D perhaps matching TRBD2 (5 bases). Germline V gene sequence: CDR1 LNHDA, CDR2 SQIVND (reference sequence). Trimming removed 3 bases at V and 4 bases at J, with 19 bases between. CDR3 length equals 16 residues. CDR3 region: CASSIGDSGWGYEQYF. As DNA, the CDR3 is TGTGCCAGTAGTATTGGTGATTCGGGGTGGGGATACGAGCAGTACTTC.

V and J are TRBV14 and TRBJ2-5, with 9 positions matching TRBD2. V gave up 4 bases and J gave up 4 bases; unmatched junction bases: 19. CDR3 length: 19 residues. CDR1 SGHDN and CDR2 FVKESK come from the germline V gene. The DNA of the CDR3 is TGTGCCAGCAGCCGCAATCCTTTAGTAGCGGGGGCAAGCGGAGAGACCCAGTACTTC. It encodes CASSRNPLVAGASGETQYF.

The chain employs TRBV10-1 and TRBJ2-1; possible D gene TRBD2, 5 bases. CDR3 length equals 13 residues. Germline V gives CDR1 WNHNN, CDR2 SYGVQD (reference sequence). V shed 6 bases and J shed 5 bases, with 11 bases lying between them. CDR3 DNA: TGCGCCAGCAGCTTAAGCGGTAACAATGAGCAGTTCTTC. Translated, it gives CASSLSGNNEQFF.

The CDR3 DNA follows: TGTGCCTGGAGGGGTACAGGGTGGGAGACCCAGTACTTC. Its protein is CAWRGTGWETQYF. The gene calls are TRBV30 and TRBJ2-5; D is perhaps TRBD1 (6 bases). The ends were cut back, 3 bases at V and 5 bases at J, with 13 bases in the middle. Germline V lookup: CDR1 GTSNPN, CDR2 SVGIG (reference sequence). The length of the CDR3 is 13 residues. Full variable domain (rest looked up from reference TRBV30 and TRBJ2-5): SQTIHQWPATLVQPVGSPLSLECTVEGTSNPNLYWYRQAAGRGLQLLFYSVGIGQISSEVPQNLSASRPQDRQFILSSKKLLLSDSGFYLCAWRGTGWETQYFGPGTRLLVL.

This chain links TRBV11-3 with TRBJ2-1, with TRBD2 matching 10 bases. The CDR3 consists of 15 residues. Germline lookup yields CDR1 SGHNT and CDR2 YENEEA. J gave up 8 bases and V 5 bases, and 9 bases lay outside the gene matches. The DNA for the CDR3 is TGTGCCAGCAGCCATCGACTAGCGGGTCAAGATGAGCAGTTCTTC. This gives the protein CASSHRLAGQDEQFF. The complete variable domain, with remaining parts taken from reference TRBV11-3 and TRBJ2-1, reads EAGVVQSPRYKIIEKKQPVAFWCNPISGHNTLYWYLQNLGQGPELLIRYENEEAVDDSQLPKDRFSAERLKGVDSTLKIQPAELGDSAVYLCASSHRLAGQDEQFFGPGTRLTVL.

The genes are TRBV7-2 and TRBJ1-4, with D possibly TRBD1 on 6 matching bases. The germline CDR1 and CDR2 sequences are SGHTA and FQGNSA. V shed 3 bases and J shed 8 bases, with 13 bases lying between them. This CDR3 has 14 amino acids. CDR3 in amino acids: CASSLTGLSEKLFF. CDR3 coding DNA: TGTGCCAGCAGCTTGACAGGTTTATCGGAAAAACTGTTTTTT. Complete variable domain (other parts from reference TRBV7-2 and TRBJ1-4): GAGVSQSPSNKVTEKGKDVELRCDPISGHTALYWYRQSLGQGLEFLIYFQGNSAPDKSGLPSDRFSAERTGGSVSTLTIQRTQQEDSAVYLCASSLTGLSEKLFFGSGTQLSVL.

V and J are TRBV20-1 and TRBJ1-1; D unclear. Germline V lookup: CDR1 DFQATT, CDR2 SNEGSKA (reference sequence). The CDR3 extends over 8 amino acids. V lost 6 bases to trimming and J lost 11 bases, with 7 bases between them. CDR3 in DNA: TGCAGTGCGGGCTGGGCTTTCTTT. Translating it yields CSAGWAFF.

This sequence joins TRBV5-6 and TRBJ1-3, with D unclear. Trimming stripped 0 bases from V and 0 bases from J, with 7 bases between. CDR1 is SGHDT, CDR2 YYEEEE, per germline. The CDR3 consists of 15 residues. The CDR3 region is CASSLGLSSGNTIYF. For the CDR3, the DNA is TGTGCCAGCAGCTTGGGACTGAGCTCTGGAAACACCATATATTTT.

In regard to this clone: Other nucleotide sequences from this sample produce the same CDR3. The gene calls are TRBV5-1 and TRBJ1-1, with 8 bases aligning to TRBD1. This CDR3 is built from 14 residues. CDR1 and CDR2 (germline): SGHRS, YFSETQ. The V and J ends lost 0 bases and 5 bases, in that order; junction bases with no gene match: 3. As DNA, the CDR3 is TGCGCCAGCAGCTTGGCCGGACAGGGAACTGAAGCTTTCTTT. It codes for CASSLAGQGTEAFF.

The chain combines TRBV5-5 with TRBJ1-3; D unclear. V lost 2 bases to trimming and J lost 0 bases, with 24 bases between them. The CDR3 length is 20 residues. The germline gives CDR1 SGHKS, CDR2 YYEKEE (reference sequence). CDR3 nucleotides: TGTGCCAGCAGCTTATCCTTTATGTCTGACGGACTAAACTCTGGAAACACCATATATTTT. It yields the protein CASSLSFMSDGLNSGNTIYF.

The J gene is TRBJ1-6, the V gene TRBV27; a weak D match, TRBD1 (5 bases). CDR1 and CDR2 from the germline V gene are MNHEY and SMNVEV (reference sequence). The CDR3 consists of 13 residues. V lost 6 bases, J lost 9 bases, and 12 bases lay in between. CDR3 residues: CASRAGPISPLHF. The CDR3 DNA is TGTGCCAGCAGGGCGGGGCCAATTTCACCCCTCCACTTT.

The chain links TRBV5-1 to TRBJ2-3; 9 bases are shared with TRBD1. CDR3 length equals 14 residues. Germline trimming cut 6 bases from V and 5 bases from J; bases unmatched to any gene: 7. Germline V lookup: CDR1 SGHRS, CDR2 YFSETQ. The CDR3 nucleotides read TGCGCCAGCAATGGGGACAGGGACATAGATACGCAGTATTTT. Translation: CASNGDRDIDTQYF.

This clone was counted a few times. Within the sample, other DNA sequences also encode this same CDR3. The V gene is TRBV7-8, the J gene TRBJ2-7, with TRBD2 matching over 8 bases. CDR3 length equals 16 residues. Germline lookup yields CDR1 SGHVS and CDR2 FQNEAQ. V trimming: 2 bases; J trimming: 0 bases; junction bases outside the gene matches: 6. This CDR3 is CASSLWTSGSSYEQYF. The CDR3 DNA is TGTGCCAGCAGCTTATGGACCAGCGGGAGCTCCTACGAGCAGTACTTC.

The chain uses TRBV4-2 and TRBJ1-5; D unresolved. Trimming cost V 1 base and J 7 bases, with 8 bases left between them. Per germline, CDR1 LGHNA and CDR2 YNFKEQ. The CDR3 length is 13 residues. The CDR3 region is CASSQAGHQPQHF. The CDR3 region has the DNA TGTGCCAGCAGCCAAGCAGGTCACCAGCCCCAGCATTTT.